This T cell receptor (beta chain) came from a study of blood T cell repertoires in COVID-19. About the study: The samples span acute and convalescent COVID-19 from the United States, Italy and Spain.

Enrolled through a virtual design, the participants were between roughly 18 and 90 years of age and came from about two dozen US areas. Symptom resolution, clearance, or two negative PCRs marked the recovered donors of Cohort 3. This clone has more than one count but fewer than ten. The CDR3 is 14 residues long. Trimming shortened V by 1 base and J by 7 bases, and 13 bases separated the two germline ends. Germline values: CDR1 LNHDA, CDR2 SQIVND (reference sequence). Original handling: By means of reference gene primer amplification, nucleated cell counts were estimated. Profiling relied on immunoSEQ multiplex PCR, and the TCRdb table lists in-frame clones only, not all of them. D and trimming come from the DNA, and the V and J calls and clone size come from that table. The sample carries about 300,000 clones, roughly 85% recorded once.

The material sequenced was PBMCs or T cells enriched from blood (not recorded which). The receptor comes from a woman in her 30s who had recovered from COVID-19. This chain connects TRBV19 to TRBJ1-2; no clear D. The CDR3, as DNA: TGTGCCAGTAGTATAGCTGGAGCGGCGGGTGGCTACACCTTC. Its translation is CASSIAGAAGGYTF. Full variable domain (remainder filled in from reference TRBV19 and TRBJ1-2): DGGITQSPKYLFRKEGQNVTLSCEQNLNHDAMYWYRQDPGQGLRLIYYSQIVNDFQKGDIAEGYSVSREKKESFPLTVTSAQKNPTAFYLCASSIAGAAGGYTFGSGTRLTVV.